Listed below are T cell receptor beta chains from one sample, sequenced in a study of cytomegalovirus exposure and HLA in healthy donors. Libraries were prepared by immunoSEQ multiplex PCR; TCRdb keeps only in-frame clonotypes and omits some of them. In the table there are more than 200,000 clones, roughly 87% of which are singletons. Source material: PBMCs. The receptor set was obtained from a woman aged 25 to 39 in good health and CMV-seronegative. CDR3s include the opening cysteine and the closing phenylalanine or tryptophan. D genes are given only for firm matches. Clone size is shown for a subset of rows, as once, few, many or a class of expanded clone.

j_call d_call v_call clone_size cdr3_nt cdr3_aa
TRBJ2-3 . TRBV30 . TGTGCCTGGAGTTCGACCCCGGTGAGTGGGCAGTATTTT CAWSSTPVSGQYF
TRBJ2-7 TRBD2 TRBV7-2 . TGTGCCAGCAGCATAGGACTAGGGACCTACGAGCAGTACTTC CASSIGLGTYEQYF
TRBJ2-1 . TRBV7-3 once TGTGCCAGCAGCTTAAGGGGGGATGCCTACAATGAGCAGTTCTTC CASSLRGDAYNEQFF
TRBJ2-1 TRBD1 TRBV27 . TGTGCCAGCAGTTTAGACAGGGCGCTTTACAATGAGCAGTTCTTC CASSLDRALYNEQFF
TRBJ2-2 . TRBV9 . TGTGCCAGCAGCGGATCTAGGGGTACCGGGGAGCTGTTTTTT CASSGSRGTGELFF
TRBJ2-3 . TRBV5-1 . TGCGCCAGCAGCTTAAATAGGGGAGACGATACGCAGTATTTT CASSLNRGDDTQYF
TRBJ2-7 . TRBV11-3 . TGTGAGCCGCAGGGGAGCTACGAGCAGTACTTC CEPQGSYEQYF
TRBJ2-7 . TRBV28 once TGTGCCAGCACCCCGGGACACACACTTTTGGACTACGAGCAGTACTTC CASTPGHTLLDYEQYF
TRBJ2-7 . TRBV6-6 . TGTGCCAGCAGCCCCTCCGACAAGGGGACGGGCGAGCAGTACTTC CASSPSDKGTGEQYF
TRBJ2-7 TRBD1 TRBV19 . TGTGCCAGTAGTATAGACTGGGACAGGTCCTACGAGCAGTACTTC CASSIDWDRSYEQYF
TRBJ2-2 TRBD2 TRBV7-3 . TGTGCCAGCAGCTCCCCGACTAGCGGGAGGGCGTCCGGGGAGCTGTTTTTT CASSSPTSGRASGELFF
TRBJ1-5 TRBD1 TRBV7-2 . TGTGCCAGCAGCTTAGAAGGACAGGGGGCAGGCCAGCATTTT CASSLEGQGAGQHF
TRBJ2-5 . TRBV5-6 . TGTGCCAGCAGCTTCTTCGGGACGGAAAAAGAGACCCAGTACTTC CASSFFGTEKETQYF
TRBJ2-7 . TRBV4-3 . TGCGCCAGCAGCCAAGATCCCACCGACCAAACGATCTACGAGCAGTACTTC CASSQDPTDQTIYEQYF
TRBJ2-7 . TRBV6-5 . TGTGCCAGCAGTTCGGGGTACTCAGGGGAGCAGTACTTC CASSSGYSGEQYF
TRBJ1-3 . TRBV5-1 . TGCGCCAGCAGCTTTGTCTCCCGGGGAAGCTCTGGAAACACCATATATTTT CASSFVSRGSSGNTIYF
TRBJ2-5 TRBD2 TRBV28 . TGTGCCAGCAGTTTCCGGGGGGACCAAGAGACCCAGTACTTC CASSFRGDQETQYF
TRBJ2-7 . TRBV5-6 . TGTGCCAGCAGCTTGGTTCAGACCTACGAGCAGTACTTC CASSLVQTYEQYF
TRBJ2-1 TRBD1 TRBV19 . TGTGCCACCGGACAGGGGATCCATGAGCAGTTCTTC CATGQGIHEQFF
TRBJ2-7 . TRBV7-9 . TGTGCCAGCAGCTTAGTGTCTCTGGGTAGCTCCTACGAGCAGTACTTC CASSLVSLGSSYEQYF
TRBJ2-1 . TRBV5-6 . TGTGCCAGCTCGACAGACACTTACAATGAGCAGTTCTTC CASSTDTYNEQFF
TRBJ1-2 . TRBV13 . TGTGCCAGCAGCTTAGCCGGGAAGCCCAACTATGGCTACACCTTC CASSLAGKPNYGYTF
TRBJ2-7 . TRBV15 . TGTGCCACCAGCAACAAGGGCCCGGCTAATGGAGAGCAGTACTTC CATSNKGPANGEQYF
TRBJ1-2 TRBD1 TRBV19 . TGTGCCAGCACCCGCCCCGGGACAGGGGCTAACTATGGCTACACCTTC CASTRPGTGANYGYTF
TRBJ2-7 . TRBV2 . TGTGCCAGCAGAGCCGACAGCTACGAGCAGTACTTC CASRADSYEQYF
TRBJ2-5 TRBD1 TRBV29-1 . TGCAGCGTTGGACAGGGCTACCAAGAGACCCAGTACTTC CSVGQGYQETQYF
TRBJ2-2 . TRBV28 . TGTGCCAGCAGTGCCCACCTAGCGAGACGGCACTTTAACACCGGGGAGCTGTTTTTT CASSAHLARRHFNTGELFF
TRBJ1-1 TRBD1 TRBV5-1 . TGCGCCAGCAGTTATCAGGGGGACACTGAAGCTTTCTTT CASSYQGDTEAFF
TRBJ2-5 TRBD1 TRBV28 . TGTGCCAGCAGCTCGGACAGGTATAGAGAGACCCAGTACTTC CASSSDRYRETQYF
TRBJ1-3 . TRBV21-1 . TGTGCCAGCAGCAAATTCGAAAACACCATATATTTT CASSKFENTIYF
TRBJ2-7 TRBD2 TRBV2 . TGTGCCAGCAGTGAAGCCGTAGGGAGAACTAGCGGGTTAAGCTCCTACGAGCAGTACTTC CASSEAVGRTSGLSSYEQYF
TRBJ2-3 . TRBV20-1 . TGCAGTGCTAGAGGCCGGGGTACGCAGTATTTT CSARGRGTQYF
TRBJ2-1 TRBD2 TRBV28 . TGTGCCAGCAGATTAAAGCGGGAGCGGCCCTACAATGAGCAGTTCTTC CASRLKRERPYNEQFF
TRBJ1-1 . TRBV28 . TGTGCCAGCAGTAGCGGGACTGAAGCTTTCTTT CASSSGTEAFF
TRBJ2-5 . TRBV28 once TGTGCCAGCAGTTTCCAGTACCAAGAGACCCAGTACTTC CASSFQYQETQYF
TRBJ2-2 TRBD2 TRBV5-6 . TGTGCCAGCAGCTACGGGAGGACGGGGACCGGGGAGCTGTTTTTT CASSYGRTGTGELFF
TRBJ2-1 TRBD1 TRBV7-6 . TGTGCCAGCAGCTTAGGGGGACAGGGAGGGTACAATGAGCAGTTCTTC CASSLGGQGGYNEQFF
TRBJ1-5 TRBD1 TRBV9 once TGTGCCAGCAGCGCGACAGGGGGTAGCAATCAGCCCCAGCATTTT CASSATGGSNQPQHF
TRBJ1-5 . TRBV6-1 . TGTGCCAGCAGTGAACAGGTCGGTCAGCCCCAGCATTTT CASSEQVGQPQHF
TRBJ2-7 TRBD2 TRBV5-6 . TGTGCCAGCAGCTTTTTAGAACCGGGACTAGCTGACTACGAGCAGTACTTC CASSFLEPGLADYEQYF
TRBJ2-3 . TRBV7-2 . TGTGCCAGCAGCTTGGCGGGGTCCACAGATACGCAGTATTTT CASSLAGSTDTQYF
TRBJ2-2 TRBD2 TRBV9 . TGTGCCAGCAGCGTAGCCCCGGGACTAGCGGGAGGGCCTTCGGGGGAGCTGTTTTTT CASSVAPGLAGGPSGELFF
TRBJ2-7 TRBD1 TRBV7-2 . TGTGCCAGCAGGTTAACAGGGGGCGCCTACGAGCAGTACTTC CASRLTGGAYEQYF
TRBJ2-2 TRBD2 TRBV18 . TGTGCCAGCTCACCACCGTCCAGGGAGGGCGTCGGGGAGCTGTTTTTT CASSPPSREGVGELFF
TRBJ2-7 . TRBV19 . TGTGCCAGTAGTATAGATATTGTCTCCTACGAGCAGTACTTC CASSIDIVSYEQYF
TRBJ2-7 . TRBV11-2 once TGTGCCAGCAGCTTAGAGCCAGCGAGTTACGAGCAGTACTTC CASSLEPASYEQYF
TRBJ2-1 . TRBV7-9 . TGTGCCAGCACCCAGCAGCCCCTTAATGAGCAGTTCTTC CASTQQPLNEQFF
TRBJ2-2 TRBD2 TRBV4-3 . TGCGCCAGCAGCCGGGGACTAGCGGGAGCCGGGGAGCTGTTTTTT CASSRGLAGAGELFF
TRBJ2-2 . TRBV10-3 . TGTGCCATCTCTGCAGACACCGGGGAGCTGTTTTTT CAISADTGELFF
TRBJ2-2 . TRBV27 . TGTGCCAGCAGTTTGGGCACCGGGGAGCTGTTTTTT CASSLGTGELFF
TRBJ2-5 . TRBV20-1 once TGCAGTGCTAGATGGGAGACCCAGTACTTC CSARWETQYF
TRBJ1-3 TRBD1 TRBV27 few TGTGCCAGCAGTTCGGGACAGGGTCCCGCCTCTGGAAACACCATATATTTT CASSSGQGPASGNTIYF
TRBJ2-2 TRBD2 TRBV10-2 . TGCGCCAGCAGTAGACTAGCGGGGGATAACACCGGGGAGCTGTTTTTT CASSRLAGDNTGELFF
TRBJ2-2 . TRBV2 . TGTGCCAGCAGGCCGGGCCCGAACACCGGGGAGCTGTTTTTT CASRPGPNTGELFF
TRBJ2-3 . TRBV6-5 . TGTGCCAGCGGCCCCAGTGGGCAGGGCACAGATACGCAGTATTTT CASGPSGQGTDTQYF
TRBJ2-1 . TRBV11-1 . TGTGCCAGCAGCTTAGGCCATGAGCAGTTCTTC CASSLGHEQFF
TRBJ2-1 . TRBV11-1 . TGTGCCAGCAGCCAAGGGGGGTTTTCCTACAATGAGCAGTTCTTC CASSQGGFSYNEQFF
TRBJ2-5 TRBD2 TRBV10-3 once TGTGCCATCAGTGAAACTAGCGGCCAAGAGACCCAGTACTTC CAISETSGQETQYF
TRBJ2-1 . TRBV10-3 . TGTGCCATCAGTGAGTATGGGGGACTTGGCAATGAGCAGTTCTTC CAISEYGGLGNEQFF
TRBJ2-3 . TRBV10-3 . TGTGCCATCAGTGACTTAGCGGTTTTCACAGATACGCAGTATTTT CAISDLAVFTDTQYF